Sequencing of this T cell receptor (beta chain) was carried out in a study of regulatory T cells in long-lasting Graves disease. The V gene's germline CDR1 is SGHTA and CDR2 FQGNSA. This CDR3 contains 12 residues. Trimming cost V 3 bases and J 6 bases, with 5 bases left between them. This clonotype was seen at least ten times. The sample's time point: newly diagnosed GD, antithyroid drugs for less than 3 months. There was RNA extracted from PBMCs, and the TCR library was made from it. Combining iRepertoire HTBI primers with Arm-PCR of CDR3 regions, the authors built TCR beta libraries. Using its own MiXCR run on the multiplex PCR reads, TCRdb lists one record per CDR3 protein. Of under 800,000 distinct CDR3 sequences in the sample, 15% to 20% were seen once. In addition, the sample was reused for a study of T cells in Graves' hyperthyroidism and ophthalmopathy.

The V call is TRBV7-2, the J call TRBJ2-2; D is ambiguous. The source material was peripheral blood mononuclear cells (PBMCs), sampled at new diagnosis, from a patient treated with antithyroid drugs. This sequence originates from a woman in her twenties or thirties with Graves disease. Written as DNA, the CDR3 is TGTGCCAGCAGCTTTGTTTCCGGGGAGCTGTTTTTT. Protein: CASSFVSGELFF.